The source of this T cell receptor (beta chain) is a study of blood T cells in healthy people across ages. Study details: For every two T cells, template switching captured about one barcoded beta molecule. General observations from the study: The fall in TCR beta diversity per million T cells was roughly linear with age.

Notes on this clonotype: The antigen is undetermined.

It was with a sample-barcoded 5' primer and a J-beta primer mix that a second PCR of roughly 7 to 12 cycles was run. Every molecule of cDNA carried a tag from a template-switch adaptor with 12 random nucleotides. TCRdb reprocessed the 5' RACE reads with MiXCR, giving one entry per CDR3 protein. The sample has more than 1,000,000 distinct CDR3 sequences, 25% seen once; the top ten hold less than 0.85%. Looked up from germline, CDR1 is SGHKS and CDR2 is YYEKEE (reference sequence). This CDR3 region has 16 residues. The data also belong to a second study, concerning T cells of mothers and their children. This second study says: The entire RNA extract went into cDNA synthesis at approximately 1.5 ug per 15 ul.

What was sequenced was blood. The gene calls are TRBV5-5 and TRBJ2-5; D is possibly TRBD1 or TRBD2 (6 bases each). The J call is in doubt because the DNA end fits TRBJ2-7 better. The sequence was obtained from a girl aged 2 to 9 in good health. The CDR3 nucleotides read TGTGCCAGCAGCTTGGAGAGGGGGGTGTTTTCCTACGAGCAGTACTTC. Its protein is CASSLERGVFSYEQYF.